Listed here is a single TCR beta chain. The data originate from a study of blood T cell repertoires in COVID-19. Study-wide context: PBMCs, B-cell-depleted T cells, or T cells were the source of the cDNA or gDNA that made up the material.

Assay used: immunoSEQ multiplex PCR; TCRdb lists only in-frame clones, some missing. The data hold approximately 27,000 clones, with approximately 82% observed a single time. The CDR3 sequence is 13 residues long. CDR1 and CDR2 from the germline V gene are LGHNT and FRNRAP. Deletions cut 5 bases from V and 5 bases from J, with 12 bases between. The chain has TRBV12-5 and TRBJ2-5; D is possibly TRBD2 (7 bases). This TCR came from a man between 65 and 85 years old with acute or convalescent COVID-19. The sample was peripheral blood. The CDR3 loop is CASGRGAAETQYF. The CDR3, as DNA: TGTGCTAGTGGTCGGGGGGCCGCGGAGACCCAGTACTTC.